These 20 T cell receptor beta chains were all obtained from the same sample, sequenced in a study of PD-1 blockade in classical Hodgkin lymphoma. Profiled with immunoSEQ multiplex PCR; TCRdb holds only in-frame clones, not every one. The sample holds tens of thousands of clones, around nine tenths seen once. Time point meaning: cycle 4 day 1 (C4D1), after five to seven weeks of nivolumab. There was relapse after autologous stem cell transplantation in every patient, and there was variation in brentuximab vedotin exposure. The sequencing here drew on peripheral blood mononuclear cells (PBMCs), taken before the fourth cycle of nivolumab. Receptors were obtained from a human donor with classical Hodgkin lymphoma.

This chain connects TRBV9 to TRBJ2-3; TRBD2 might be the D (5 bases). CDR1 and CDR2 (germline): SGDLS, YYNGEE. The V gene lost 5 bases and the J gene lost 1 base, with 8 bases spanning the gap. The CDR3 length is 13 residues. CDR3 bases: TGTGCCAGCAGATCGGAGGGCACAGATACGCAGTATTTT. Amino acids: CASRSEGTDTQYF.

This clone appeared a few times. The chain links TRBV6-5 to TRBJ2-1; tentative D call: TRBD2 (6 bases). Germline V gene data show CDR1 as MNHEY and CDR2 as SVGAGI. V dropped 5 bases and J dropped 0 bases, with 11 bases sitting between them. This CDR3 spans 15 amino acids. CDR3 bases: TGTGCCAGCAGTCGACTAGGGACCTCCTACAATGAGCAGTTCTTC. Translating it yields CASSRLGTSYNEQFF.

This clone was observed once. The rearrangement uses TRBV27 and TRBJ2-7; D possibly corresponds to TRBD2 (5 bases). With 2 bases removed from V and 0 bases from J, the gap between germline ends came to 5 bases. The CDR3 totals 13 residues. Germline V gene sequence: CDR1 MNHEY, CDR2 SMNVEV (reference sequence). The CDR3 is CASSLRDSYEQYF. For the CDR3, the DNA is TGTGCCAGCAGTTTACGGGACTCCTACGAGCAGTACTTC.

There are a few counts of this clone. Here the CDR3 DNA reads TGTGCCAGCAGACAGGCAAATTCACCCCTCCACTTT. Encoded protein: CASRQANSPLHF. The V and J genes are TRBV21-1 and TRBJ1-6; the D call of TRBD1 is as the table states it, not checked on the DNA. TRBV21-1 is a pseudogene. This CDR3 region has 12 residues.

The chain links TRBV29-1 to TRBJ2-1; possible D gene TRBD1, 6 bases. Deletions cut 6 bases from V and 1 base from J, with 13 bases between. The germline gives CDR1 SQVTM, CDR2 ANQGSEA. This CDR3 spans 14 amino acids. The CDR3 here is CSVGDIPSYNEQFF. CDR3 DNA: TGCAGCGTAGGGGACATACCATCCTACAATGAGCAGTTCTTC.

J is TRBJ2-1 and V is TRBV28; 12 nucleotides align to TRBD2. The V segment lost 6 bases and the J segment 9 bases; nucleotides outside the gene matches: 12. The CDR3 has 16 amino acids. Germline-derived CDR1 and CDR2 are MDHEN and SYDVKM. The CDR3 bases are TGTGCCAGCAGCCCACCTAGCGGGGGGGCTTCAGCTGAGCAGTTCTTC. Translating it yields CASSPPSGGASAEQFF.

The chain is built from TRBV28 and TRBJ2-3; 15 bases agree with TRBD2. The CDR3 contains 16 residues. V shed 8 bases and J 0 bases; nucleotides not matched to a gene: 3. CDR1 MDHEN and CDR2 SYDVKM come from the germline V gene. The CDR3 here is CASGLAGGTSTDTQYF. The CDR3 DNA sequence: TGTGCCAGCGGACTAGCGGGAGGGACTAGCACAGATACGCAGTATTTT.

This CDR3 is CASSFLSYNEQFF. The DNA of the CDR3 is TGTGCCAGCAGCTTCCTCTCCTACAATGAGCAGTTCTTC. The rearrangement links TRBV5-8 to TRBJ2-1; D gene unclear. Germline CDR1 and CDR2: SGHTS and YDEGEE. V was pared by 2 bases and J by 0 bases, with 3 bases between. This CDR3 contains 13 residues.

Notes on this clone: The junction does not match germline at one end; this may be a read error. The chain couples TRBV7-7 to TRBJ2-5, with TRBD2 identical over 10 bases. This CDR3 is built from 15 residues. Per the germline V gene, CDR1 is SSHAT and CDR2 is FNYEAQ (reference sequence). The CDR3 coding sequence is TGTGCTAGCAGCTTAGCGGGGGGTCTACAAGAGACCCAGTACTTC. Protein product: CASSLAGGLQETQYF.

The genes are TRBV9 and TRBJ2-1, with a tentative D call TRBD2 (6 bases). Per the germline V gene, CDR1 is SGDLS and CDR2 is YYNGEE. Trimming removed 4 bases from V and 6 bases from J, with 23 bases in between. This CDR3 is 17 amino acids long. CDR3 DNA: TGTGCCAGCAGCCGTTGGTTACCCCAGACTAGGCCCAATGAGCAGTTCTTC. Its protein product is CASSRWLPQTRPNEQFF.

The chain carries TRBV4-2 and TRBJ2-5; 9 bases agree with TRBD1. This CDR3 is built from 17 residues. Germline loops: CDR1 LGHNA, CDR2 YNFKEQ. Trimming took 0 bases from V and 3 from J; bases not matched to a gene: 8. The CDR3 region has the DNA TGTGCCAGCAGCCAAGATCTCGTGGACAGGGGAGAAGAGACCCAGTACTTC. Translated: CASSQDLVDRGEETQYF.

The chain uses TRBV28 and TRBJ1-5; 7 bases are a match to TRBD1. V was pared by 5 bases and J by 0 bases, with 7 bases of the junction left unmatched. CDR1 is MDHEN, CDR2 SYDVKM, per germline. The CDR3 is 16 amino acids. Here the CDR3 DNA reads TGTGCCAGCAGTAAACAGGGGACCTATAGCAATCAGCCCCAGCATTTT. Translation: CASSKQGTYSNQPQHF.

The J gene is TRBJ2-3, the V gene TRBV6-5; no reliable D call. This CDR3 comprises 14 residues. Germline CDR1 and CDR2: MNHEY and SVGAGI. Deletions cut 5 bases from V and 2 bases from J, with 11 bases between. The CDR3 is CASSSWPPTDTQYF. Here the CDR3 DNA reads TGTGCCAGCAGTAGTTGGCCCCCCACAGATACGCAGTATTTT.

DNA of the CDR3: TGTGCCAGCAGCGTTAACGGGCTTCCCGAGGACACCATATATTTT. Residues: CASSVNGLPEDTIYF. The V and J genes are TRBV9 and TRBJ1-3, with unresolved D. The V end lost 2 bases, the J end lost 8 bases, and 17 bases lay between the germline ends. Per the germline V gene, CDR1 is SGDLS and CDR2 is YYNGEE. The CDR3 covers 15 residues.

J is TRBJ1-2 and V is TRBV4-1; 9 bases map to TRBD1. The CDR3 length is 16 residues. Germline V gene lookup returns CDR1 MGHRA and CDR2 YSYEKL. The ends lost 3 bases at V and 2 bases at J; junction bases unmatched: 7. Here the CDR3 DNA reads TGCGCCAGCAGCCACAAACAGGGGGCGCACAACTATGGCTACACCTTC. Translating it yields CASSHKQGAHNYGYTF.

This chain uses TRBV28 with TRBJ1-3; D ambiguous. Deletions cut 3 bases from V and 3 bases from J, with 15 bases between. From germline, CDR1 is MDHEN and CDR2 SYDVKM. This CDR3 contains 16 residues. The CDR3 region has the DNA TGTGCCAGCAGTTTGTTTGGGCAGTTTCTTGGAAACACCATATATTTT. Translation: CASSLFGQFLGNTIYF.

This chain joins TRBV10-2 and TRBJ2-7; TRBD1 aligns across 7 bases. The CDR3 totals 15 residues. V was clipped by 3 bases and J by 3 bases; unmatched bases: 8. Germline CDR1 reads WSHSY; CDR2 reads SAAADI. This CDR3 is CASSDRTGRVYEQYF. In nucleotides, the CDR3 is TGCGCCAGCAGTGACCGGACAGGACGGGTCTACGAGCAGTACTTC.

Here the CDR3 reads CSVATGQHNQPQHF. The CDR3 nucleotides are TGCAGCGTTGCCACGGGACAGCATAATCAGCCCCAGCATTTT. The V gene is TRBV29-1, the J gene TRBJ1-5; 7 bases agree with TRBD1. V lost 4 bases and J lost 4; bases outside the gene matches: 7. CDR3 length: 14 amino acids. Germline CDR1 is SQVTM and CDR2 is ANQGSEA. The variable domain in full, completed from reference TRBV29-1 and TRBJ1-5, reads SAVISQKPSRDICQRGTSLTIQCQVDSQVTMMFWYRQQPGQSLTLIATANQGSEATYESGFVIDKFPISRPNLTFSTLTVSNMSPEDSSIYLCSVATGQHNQPQHFGDGTRLSIL.

This clone was found a few times. The rearrangement uses TRBV28 and TRBJ2-7, with D tentatively TRBD2 (5 bases). The CDR3 consists of 13 residues. V was trimmed by 5 bases and J by 4 bases, leaving 12 bases between them. Germline V CDR1 and CDR2: MDHEN, SYDVKM. The CDR3 spells CASSALAPYEQYF. In DNA, the CDR3 is TGTGCCAGCAGTGCCCTAGCACCATACGAGCAGTACTTC.

The chain links TRBV19 to TRBJ2-3, with D hard to call. V was cut by 0 bases and J by 3 bases, with 4 bases left in between. The length of the CDR3 is 13 residues. Germline assignment: CDR1 LNHDA and CDR2 SQIVND (reference sequence). The CDR3 sequence is CASSIEGTDTQYF. DNA of the CDR3: TGTGCCAGTAGTATAGAGGGTACAGATACGCAGTATTTT.